These 9 T cell receptor beta chains came from one sample sequenced in a study of beta chain features in type 1 diabetes. General study findings and limits: TCRB CDR3 length was moderately but significantly reduced in all four CD4+ subsets of Type 1 diabetes patients.

Their specific antigens are unknown. Expressed TCRB transcripts got sequenced, as all isolated RNA was reverse transcribed. Sequenced by immunoSEQ multiplex PCR; TCRdb stores in-frame clones only, minus some. The sample has more than 550,000 clones, more than 13% seen once. The sample was naive CD4+ T cells from blood. These receptors all come from a man between 18 and 35 years old with type 1 diabetes.

This clone was observed a few times. The V call is TRBV27, the J call TRBJ1-5, with a possible D match to TRBD1 (5 bases). Deletions cut 5 bases from V and 0 bases from J, with 11 bases between. Germline V gives CDR1 MNHEY, CDR2 SMNVEV (reference sequence). The CDR3 spans 15 residues. The CDR3 protein is CASSPKGRSNQPQHF. The CDR3, as DNA: TGTGCCAGCAGTCCTAAGGGGCGTAGCAATCAGCCCCAGCATTTT.

The rearrangement uses TRBV4-3 and TRBJ1-2; D may be TRBD1 (5 bases). This CDR3 is built from 15 residues. Per the germline V gene, CDR1 is LGHNA and CDR2 is YSLEER. V was trimmed by 2 bases and J by 5 bases, leaving 15 bases between them. CDR3 DNA: TGCGCCAGCAGCCAACTCCCGGGGGATTCTTATGGCTACACCTTC. Translation: CASSQLPGDSYGYTF.

The rearrangement joins TRBV28 to TRBJ1-2, with D possibly being TRBD1 (5 bases). Germline CDR1 is MDHEN and CDR2 is SYDVKM. CDR3 length: 12 residues. Trimming cost V 8 bases and J 4 bases, with 11 bases left between them. CDR3 residues: CASLGRAYGYTF. The CDR3 DNA is TGTGCCAGCCTGGGACGGGCCTATGGCTACACCTTC.

V gene TRBV6-1 combines with J gene TRBJ2-7; possibly TRBD2 for D (6 bases). The CDR3 length is 15 residues. Trimming left V 5 bases short and J 3 bases short, with 17 bases between. Germline CDR1 reads MNHNS; CDR2 reads SASEGT. CDR3 nucleotide sequence: TGTGCCAGCAGTACCCAGCCGGGAGAACTCTACGAGCAGTACTTC. Amino acids: CASSTQPGELYEQYF.

The V call is TRBV7-2, the J call TRBJ2-4, with TRBD2 identical over 11 bases. The CDR3 runs 16 residues. V lost 0 bases and J lost 9; bases outside the gene matches: 7. The germline V gene has CDR1 SGHTA and CDR2 FQGNSA. CDR3 sequence reads: CASSLASGRAGVIQYF. The CDR3 DNA reads as TGTGCCAGCAGCTTAGCTAGCGGGAGGGCCGGGGTCATTCAGTACTTC.

In its sample, this clone was seen a few times. The genes are TRBV7-3 and TRBJ1-1; 7 positions match TRBD1. Germline V lookup: CDR1 SGHTA, CDR2 FQGTGA. The CDR3 loop spans 14 amino acids. Germline trimming cut 4 bases from V and 1 base from J; bases unmatched to any gene: 3. This CDR3 reads CASSSGQTNTEAFF. CDR3 sequence (DNA): TGTGCCAGCAGCTCGGGACAGACGAACACTGAAGCTTTCTTT.

This sequence joins TRBV15 and TRBJ2-5; 9 bases fit TRBD1. Germline V gene lookup returns CDR1 LNHNV and CDR2 YYDKDF (reference sequence). Trimming took 3 bases from V and 2 from J; bases not matched to a gene: 10. This CDR3 comprises 17 residues. The CDR3 nucleotides are TGTGCCACCAGCAGCAGTTACGGGACAGGGTTTCAAGAGACCCAGTACTTC. This translates into CATSSSYGTGFQETQYF. The full variable domain, completed using reference TRBV15 and TRBJ2-5, is DAMVIQNPRYQVTQFGKPVTLSCSQTLNHNVMYWYQQKSSQAPKLLFHYYDKDFNNEADTPDNFQSRRPNTSFCFLDIRSPGLGDTAMYLCATSSSYGTGFQETQYFGPGTRLLVL.

The chain recombines TRBV30 with TRBJ2-1; no reliable D call. Trimming left V 3 bases short and J 4 bases short, with 16 bases between. The CDR3 loop spans 15 amino acids. Per the germline V gene, CDR1 is GTSNPN and CDR2 is SVGIG (reference sequence). The CDR3 sequence: CAWSHSVGRYNEQFF. The CDR3 region has the DNA TGTGCCTGGAGCCATTCAGTAGGGCGTTACAATGAGCAGTTCTTC. Combining the CDR3 with reference TRBV30 and TRBJ2-1 gives the whole variable domain SQTIHQWPATLVQPVGSPLSLECTVEGTSNPNLYWYRQAAGRGLQLLFYSVGIGQISSEVPQNLSASRPQDRQFILSSKKLLLSDSGFYLCAWSHSVGRYNEQFFGPGTRLTVL.

This clone was counted only a few times. The V call is TRBV5-4, the J call TRBJ1-5, with TRBD1 identical over 7 bases. The CDR3 contains 15 residues. J gave up 2 bases and V 3 bases, and 5 bases lay outside the gene matches. Looked up from germline, CDR1 is SGHNT and CDR2 is YYREEE (reference sequence). DNA for the CDR3: TGTGCCAGCAGCTCAGGGGGTCAAGGCAATCAGCCCCAGCATTTT. Its translation: CASSSGGQGNQPQHF. Full variable domain (outside the CDR3, taken from reference TRBV5-4 and TRBJ1-5): ETGVTQSPTHLIKTRGQQVTLRCSSQSGHNTVSWYQQALGQGPQFIFQYYREEENGRGNFPPRFSGLQFPNYSSELNVNALELDDSALYLCASSSGGQGNQPQHFGDGTRLSIL.